The rows below give T cell receptor beta chains drawn from one sample of a study of shared clonotypes between healthy human individuals. The method was immunoSEQ multiplex PCR; TCRdb's version includes in-frame clones alone and lacks a portion of them. The sample holds millions of clones, 95% seen once. Sequencing was carried out using naive CD4+ T cells sorted from blood. The receptors shown here come from a young man in good health. The CDR3 runs from the conserved cysteine through the conserved F or W. The order of the fields is clone size, J gene, D gene, V gene, CDR3 DNA, CDR3 protein. D genes are given only for firm matches. Clone size appears in some rows only: once, few, many, or a class for an expanded clone.

NA TRBJ1-1 NA TRBV7-6 TGTGCCAGCAGCTCTCTCGGCGGCCGCAACACTGAAGCTTTCTTT CASSSLGGRNTEAFF
NA TRBJ1-5 NA TRBV10-3 TGTGCCATCAGGGACAGCGACAATCAGCCCCAGCATTTT CAIRDSDNQPQHF
NA TRBJ1-6 NA TRBV11-2 TGTGCCAGCAGCTTAGGGGGCGCGTCACCCCTCCACTTT CASSLGGASPLHF
NA TRBJ1-1 NA TRBV11-2 TGTGCCAGCACTAAATTAGAGAGGAGGGTACAGGGTGAGTACACTGAAGCTTTCTTT CASTKLERRVQGEYTEAFF
NA TRBJ1-6 NA TRBV5-1 TGCGCCAGCAGCCCTCTCGCGGTTAGGGTGAATTCACCCCTCCACTTT CASSPLAVRVNSPLHF
NA TRBJ2-1 NA TRBV6-5 TGTGCCACCTGGACCCTGGTGGCTTCCCGCCCGCTCTTC CATWTLVASRPLF
NA TRBJ2-1 TRBD2 TRBV9 TGTGCCAGCAGCGTAGGACTAGCGGTTTACAATGAGCAGTTCTTC CASSVGLAVYNEQFF
NA TRBJ1-2 TRBD1 TRBV7-9 TGTGCCAGCAGCTTAGCCCTCGGGGTGGACAGGGACTATGGCTACACCTTC CASSLALGVDRDYGYTF
few TRBJ1-1 NA TRBV6-6 TGTGCCAGCAGGAGAAACACTGAAGCTTTCTTT CASRRNTEAFF
NA TRBJ1-2 NA TRBV21-1 TGTGCCAGCAGTTCAGGACAGGGGGCAGTTTCCCCTGGCTACACCTTC CASSSGQGAVSPGYTF
once TRBJ1-2 NA TRBV6-5 TGTGCCAGCAGTGCGACAGACTATGGCTACACCTTC CASSATDYGYTF
once TRBJ1-4 TRBD1 TRBV5-4 TGTGCCAGCAGCCCGGGGACAGAGAATGAAAAACTGTTTTTT CASSPGTENEKLFF
NA TRBJ2-7 TRBD2 TRBV6-5 TGTGCCAGCAGTTATAAGGGACTAGCGGGAGCCTACGAGCAGTACTTC CASSYKGLAGAYEQYF
NA TRBJ1-3 TRBD1 TRBV25-1 TGTGCCAGCAGTGACCCTGGCAGGGGGCGAAACACCATATATTTT CASSDPGRGRNTIYF
NA TRBJ2-2 NA TRBV28 TGTGCCAGCAGTTTTCCCCAGCCAGGGAGGTCCGGGGAGCTGTTTTTT CASSFPQPGRSGELFF
NA TRBJ1-1 NA TRBV11-2 TGTGCCAGCAGCTTAGAGAAGGGGAACACTGAAGCTTTCTTT CASSLEKGNTEAFF
NA TRBJ2-7 TRBD1 TRBV6-6 TGTGCCAGCAGTGATAGACAGGGGAATCACGAGCAGTACTTC CASSDRQGNHEQYF
NA TRBJ1-4 NA TRBV30 TGTGCCTGGAGTGCGTCCTTGAGCGGGAGTGAAAAACTGTTTTTT CAWSASLSGSEKLFF
NA TRBJ1-1 NA TRBV6-1 TGTGCCAGCACCCAGGGGAAGAACACTGAAGCTTTCTTT CASTQGKNTEAFF
NA TRBJ2-5 NA TRBV21-1 TGTGCCAGCAGCAAAGTTCTAGCGGTCCTTGAGACCCAGTACTTC CASSKVLAVLETQYF
NA TRBJ2-3 NA TRBV7-9 TGTGCCGTAGGGTCAGGGCCCACAGATACGCAGTATTTT CAVGSGPTDTQYF
NA TRBJ2-7 TRBD2 TRBV5-4 TGTGCCAGCAGCTTCGGACTAGCCTCCGCCTACGAGCAGTACTTC CASSFGLASAYEQYF
NA TRBJ2-3 TRBD2 TRBV27 TGTGCCAGCAGTCCTTCGACTAGCGGGGGGGCAGATACGCAGTATTTT CASSPSTSGGADTQYF
once TRBJ1-1 TRBD1 TRBV18 TGTGCCAGCTCACCACCCAACAGGGGAGCTGAAGCTTTCTTT CASSPPNRGAEAFF